These T cell receptor beta chains were read from a single sample in a study of CD8+ T cells in alopecia areata. Repertoires were generated with immunoSEQ multiplex PCR, while TCRdb's copy carries only in-frame clones and drops some. The sample has under 350,000 clones; about three fifths are singletons. This specimen consisted of CD4+ T cells sorted from blood, obtained at week 24, from a patient treated with tofacitinib. The receptor set was obtained from a human donor with alopecia areata. Each CDR3 is given without its conserved first and last residue. Fields, in order: D gene, J gene, V gene, CDR3 protein. A D gene is named only where the DNA matches it firmly.

- TRBJ1-1 TRBV5-6 ASSPWASGVRMNTEAF
TRBD1 TRBJ1-1 TRBV5-1 ASSLDRGNTEAF
TRBD1 TRBJ2-2 TRBV7-8 ASRRQGANTGELF
- TRBJ1-2 TRBV5-5 ASTVFGGGYT
TRBD1 TRBJ2-7 TRBV28 ASSLGQGAYEQY
TRBD2 TRBJ2-5 TRBV7-8 ASSPGLVVEETQY
- TRBJ1-1 TRBV30 AWQFTQNTEAF
- TRBJ2-7 TRBV30 AWSGNYEQY
- TRBJ2-7 TRBV7-2 ASSLTPGPYEQY
- TRBJ1-1 TRBV6-6 ASRPPGRVTEAF
- TRBJ1-2 TRBV15 ATSARPPRDGYT
TRBD1 TRBJ2-5 TRBV15 ATSRARQGQETQY
- TRBJ1-2 TRBV30 AWSVGGGYT
- TRBJ2-7 TRBV6-5 ASSYKSEDEQY
- TRBJ1-2 TRBV27 ASSSLGYNYGYT
TRBD2 TRBJ2-7 TRBV30 AWSFGEGRQY
- TRBJ2-3 TRBV13 ASSPRPTSGLDTQY
- TRBJ2-7 TRBV18 ASSPLLEGSEQY
- TRBJ1-6 TRBV30 AWSGSIFNSPLH
- TRBJ2-1 TRBV5-1 ASSEDSYNEQF
- TRBJ1-1 TRBV29-1 SVGEPGRRIMNTEAF
- TRBJ1-2 TRBV29-1 SVERKPSYGYT
- TRBJ1-2 TRBV5-6 ASSLDTFYGYT
- TRBJ2-1 TRBV30 AYRGTYNEQF
- TRBJ2-1 TRBV4-1 ASSQAGLGNEQF
- TRBJ2-7 TRBV11-2 ASSNPAGRSSYEQY
TRBD1 TRBJ1-2 TRBV30 AWSMDRGHGYT
- TRBJ2-3 TRBV25-1 ASSDSHPTDTQY
TRBD1 TRBJ1-6 TRBV25-1 ASSPRRGYSPLH
- TRBJ1-1 TRBV30 AWSVFSPNTEAF
- TRBJ2-7 TRBV5-6 ASSRYSGNYEQY
- TRBJ2-5 TRBV5-1 ASRFTQETQY
TRBD1 TRBJ2-4 TRBV7-9 ASSPRQGWVGDIQY
- TRBJ2-7 TRBV6-6 ASTTVANEQY
- TRBJ2-3 TRBV5-1 ASSLLSEDTQY
- TRBJ1-6 TRBV19 ASSDKQGHNSPLH
- TRBJ1-6 TRBV25-1 ASSEWTQLNSPLH
TRBD1 TRBJ2-5 TRBV6-5 ASSYETGGREQY
TRBD1 TRBJ2-7 TRBV28 ASSLPGTGRHEQY
- TRBJ1-2 TRBV5-1 ASSPDTTNYGYT
- TRBJ2-6 TRBV7-9 ASSLGPKEAGANVLT
- TRBJ1-1 TRBV30 AWSAGSNTEAF
- TRBJ2-3 TRBV6-5 ASTDRGGTDTQY
TRBD1 TRBJ2-7 TRBV5-4 ASSLVRDRVGEQY
TRBD1 TRBJ1-4 TRBV5-1 ASSLGTATNEKLF
- TRBJ2-7 TRBV6-5 ASRRDGTLEQY
- TRBJ2-3 TRBV5-6 ASSLLERDTQY
TRBD1 TRBJ2-1 TRBV4-3 ASSLAGTGVVNEQF